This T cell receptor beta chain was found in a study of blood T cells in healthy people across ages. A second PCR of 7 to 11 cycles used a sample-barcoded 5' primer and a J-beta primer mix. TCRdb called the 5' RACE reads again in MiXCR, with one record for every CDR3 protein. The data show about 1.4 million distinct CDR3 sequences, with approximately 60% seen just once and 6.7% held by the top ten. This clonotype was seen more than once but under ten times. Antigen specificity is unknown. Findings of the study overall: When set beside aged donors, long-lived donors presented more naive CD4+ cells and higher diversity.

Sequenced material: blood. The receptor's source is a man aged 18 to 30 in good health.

The CDR3, as DNA: TGCAGCGTTCTCATCATGGCCCCCTACGAGCAGTACTTC. It specifies CSVLIMAPYEQYF. This chain connects TRBV29-1 to TRBJ2-7, with D uncertain. Germline-derived CDR1 and CDR2 are SQVTM and ANQGSEA. V was shortened by 5 bases and J by 2 bases, with 13 bases between the two germline ends. The CDR3 runs to 13 residues.